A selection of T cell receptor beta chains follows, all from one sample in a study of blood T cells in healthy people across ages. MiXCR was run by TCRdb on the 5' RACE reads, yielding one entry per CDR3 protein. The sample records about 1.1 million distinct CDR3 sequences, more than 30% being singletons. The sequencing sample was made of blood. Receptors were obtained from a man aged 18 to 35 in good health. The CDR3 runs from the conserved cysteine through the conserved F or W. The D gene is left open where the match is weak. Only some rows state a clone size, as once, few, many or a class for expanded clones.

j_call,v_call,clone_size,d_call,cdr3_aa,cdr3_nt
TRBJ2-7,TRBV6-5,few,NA,CASSRTAGVSYEQYF,TGTGCCAGCAGCCGCACGGCAGGGGTCTCCTACGAGCAGTACTTC
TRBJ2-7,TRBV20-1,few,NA,CSARGDIFYEQYF,TGCAGTGCTAGAGGGGACATATTCTACGAGCAGTACTTC
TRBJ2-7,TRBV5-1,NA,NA,CASSSGQTSTYERYF,TGCGCCAGCAGCTCCGGACAGACGTCTACCTACGAGCGGTACTTC
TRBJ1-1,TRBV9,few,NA,CASSVRAENTEAFF,TGTGCCAGCAGCGTTCGGGCAGAAAACACTGAAGCTTTCTTT
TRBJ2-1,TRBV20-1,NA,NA,CSDRGTGTSFYNEQSF,TGCAGTGATAGAGGAACCGGGACATCTTTCTACAATGAGCAGTCCTTC
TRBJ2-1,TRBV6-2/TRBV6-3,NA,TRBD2,CAGSYSGWREGNEQFF,TGTGCCGGCAGTTACTCCGGTTGGCGGGAGGGCAATGAGCAGTTCTTC
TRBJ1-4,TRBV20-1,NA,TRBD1,CSARGGQGISNEKLFF,TGCAGTGCTAGGGGGGGACAGGGGATTTCTAATGAAAAACTGTTTTTT
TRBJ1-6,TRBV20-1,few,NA,CSARDGSRSNSPLHF,TGCAGTGCTAGAGATGGCAGCAGGTCTAATTCACCCCTCCACTTT
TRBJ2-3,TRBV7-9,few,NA,CASSLPGRNTDTQYF,TGTGCCAGCAGCTTACCCGGGAGAAACACAGATACGCAGTATTTT
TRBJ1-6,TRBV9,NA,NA,CASRRASGANSPLHF,TGTGCTAGTAGACGGGCATCGGGGGCCAATTCACCCCTCCACTTT
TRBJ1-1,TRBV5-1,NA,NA,CASSLVGTPSTNTEAFF,TGCGCCAGCAGCTTGGTTGGGACACCATCCACCAACACTGAAGCTTTCTTT
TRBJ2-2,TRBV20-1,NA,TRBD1,CSARDRVRDRNTGELFF,TGCAGTGCTAGAGATCGGGTGAGGGACAGGAACACCGGGGAGCTGTTTTTT
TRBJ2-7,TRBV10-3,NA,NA,CAISEPAGDSAEEQYF,TGTGCCATCAGTGAGCCGGCGGGGGACAGCGCGGAAGAGCAGTACTTC
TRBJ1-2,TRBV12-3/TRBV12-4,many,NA,CASTPTGNYGYTF,TGTGCCAGCACCCCGACAGGAAACTATGGCTACACCTTC
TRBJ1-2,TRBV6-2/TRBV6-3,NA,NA,CASSYLQSFGRGYTF,TGTGCCAGCAGTTACCTCCAGAGCTTCGGTCGGGGCTACACCTTC
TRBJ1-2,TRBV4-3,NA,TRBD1,CASSQSDRVSYTF,TGCGCCAGCAGCCAATCGGACAGGGTGAGCTACACCTTC
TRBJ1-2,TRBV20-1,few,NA,CSASAADGYTF,TGCAGTGCTAGTGCGGCGGATGGCTACACCTTC
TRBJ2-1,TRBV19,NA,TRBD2,CASRTRGLAGNNEQFF,TGTGCCAGCCGTACCCGAGGACTAGCGGGGAACAATGAGCAGTTCTTC
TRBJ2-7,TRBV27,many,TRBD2,CASSPSGGEQYF,TGTGCCAGCAGTCCCTCGGGGGGAGAGCAGTACTTC
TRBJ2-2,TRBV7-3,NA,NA,CASQGQPANTGELFF,TGTGCCAGCCAAGGACAACCCGCGAACACCGGGGAGCTGTTTTTT
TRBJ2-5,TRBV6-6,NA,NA,CASSSSRQEIQETQYF,TGTGCCAGCAGTTCCTCCCGGCAGGAGATACAAGAGACCCAGTACTTC
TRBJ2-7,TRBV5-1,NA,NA,CASSSRRGFSGEQYF,TGCGCCAGCAGCTCAAGGCGCGGTTTCTCCGGCGAGCAGTACTTC
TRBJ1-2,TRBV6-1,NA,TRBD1,CASRESTGVTSYTF,TGTGCCAGCAGGGAATCGACAGGGGTAACTAGCTACACCTTC
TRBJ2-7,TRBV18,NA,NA,CASSTGSYERYF,TGTGCCAGCTCAACAGGGTCCTACGAGCGGTACTTC
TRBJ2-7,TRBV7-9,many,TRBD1,CASSLTGNSYEQYF,TGTGCCAGCAGTTTGACAGGGAACTCCTACGAGCAGTACTTC